This T cell receptor beta chain came from a study of human T cells and chemical hapten exposure. Study-wide context: On approximately 2 cm by approximately 2 cm of upper inner arm skin, sensitization was performed with 2% DPC. Patients, a majority of them female, were diagnosed with alopecia areata, totalis or universalis. Study conclusions and caveats: DPC sensitization left the count of TCRs above 1 in 1000 unchanged.

TCRdb reprocessed the RACE reads via MiXCR and lists one record per CDR3 protein. The table includes about 160,000 distinct CDR3 sequences, 25% to 35% detected once. Time point denoted: patch test 3, about 24 weeks after DPC sensitization. This sample's treatment: therapeutic diphenylcyclopropenone sensitization with weekly scalp DPC. Trimming pared 4 bases from V and 3 bases from J, leaving 16 bases between. The CDR3 length is 14 residues. Germline V gene sequence: CDR1 SQVTM, CDR2 ANQGSEA. With regard to this clonotype: Its antigen remains unidentified.

Sequences were derived from whole blood, sampled in connection with sensitization to the hapten diphenylcyclopropenone (DPC). The chain links TRBV29-1 to TRBJ2-7, with a possible D match to TRBD1 (5 bases). The clonotype comes from a woman aged 18-30 years with alopecia areata. Some clones in this sample may be carry-over from other donors' samples. The CDR3 nucleotides are TGCAGCGTTGTGAACGGTGGCCAGGGCTACGAGCAGTACTTC. Its translation is CSVVNGGQGYEQYF.